Reported below is one TCR beta chain. Its target is unknown. TCRdb re-derived calls from the reads in MiXCR, one entry per CDR3 protein. This table has roughly 150,000 distinct CDR3 sequences, approximately 17% appearing once. The V and J ends lost 6 bases and 6 bases respectively, with 9 bases between them. CDR3 size: 12 residues. CDR1 is SEHNR, CDR2 FQNEAQ, per germline (reference sequence). This specimen comes from a study of T cell repertoires in cytomegalovirus infection. Whole-study context: Public TCR beta signatures were indicative of both CMV infection and a matching HLA type.

Study conclusions and caveats: HLA-C-restricted CMV-specific TCR beta clonotypes were dominant in the ex vivo response.

This chain links TRBV7-9 with TRBJ2-1, with D possibly TRBD1 on 5 matching bases. This receptor was identified in a human donor in good health (CMV status not recorded). Some clones in this sample may be carry-over from other donors' samples. Source material: CD8+ T cells from PBMCs. In DNA, the CDR3 is TGTGCCAGCAGACCACAGGTCAATGAGCAGTTCTTC. The encoded protein is CASRPQVNEQFF.